This TCR beta chain was recovered during a study of blood T cell repertoires in COVID-19 (dated by TCRdb to the early 2020s). For context, the study as a whole: The collaborator samples originated in the United States, Italy and Spain and spanned the acute and convalescent phases of COVID-19. Samples came from the ongoing ImmuneRACE study (first 160 participants) plus 1,254 subjects from 6 global collaborators. The material from the prospective study consisted of cDNA or gDNA derived from T cells, B-cell-depleted T cells, or PBMCs. Subjects who had been exposed to COVID-19, were actively infected with it, or had recovered from it provided the deeply sampled blood TCRbeta repertoires that made up the dataset. Where HLA class I and class II types were available, the types were taken from metadata supplied by the sample provider, not from assay-based typing. The repertoires were made available in a free public database intended to serve as a resource for research on the immune response to SARS-CoV-2. Nearly every sample came with metadata listing a de-identified subject ID, COVID-19 status, age in years and sex. Broader findings and caveats from the paper: Clinical and demographic metadata were provided uncurated, with the amount varying by source and participant.

In Seattle, one collaborating source enrolled patients while the infection was active and tracked those patients longitudinally over the course of disease. The collaborating institutions used their own protocols to collect whole blood in K2EDTA tubes. For TCRbeta analysis, collaborators shipped samples in one of three forms: frozen whole blood, isolated PBMCs, or DNA extracted from either of those sample types. Counted from cysteine to phenylalanine, this CDR3 has 18 amino acids. Left in the record is the CDR3 DNA by itself, 54 bases read in frame from the first base. A distance of 19 bases separates the germline ends of V and J, which lose 1 base and 1 base respectively. CDR1 LGHNA and CDR2 YSLEER are derived from the germline V gene. About this clone: Its antigen is currently not known. No base quality information exists; no much larger clone differs at one position.

The immunoSEQ Assay, a bias-controlled multiplex PCR, was used to amplify TCRbeta CDR3 regions from genomic DNA. Processing in the source paper ran as follows. Nucleated cell counts per sample were estimated from amplification of reference gene primers within the assay. Sequence reads were collapsed and filtered to measure the absolute abundance of every unique TCRbeta CDR3 rearrangement. For each sample, productive Simpson clonality was calculated as the square root of Simpson's diversity index across productive rearrangements. TCRdb carries this immuneACCESS record with in-frame sequences only. Its versions omit some clonotypes, under half of them owing to an unresolved V gene in the studies checked, with the rest unexplained. Clone size and the V and J calls come from that table; the DNA yielded D and trimming. This sample lists more than 250,000 clones; around 88% were detected once. The ten biggest clones cover under 2% of the sample.

Material for sequencing was peripheral blood. This receptor was obtained from a woman in her thirties with COVID-19, enrolled during active disease. The chain joins TRBV4-3 to TRBJ1-1; TRBD1 is perhaps the D gene, given 6 matching bases. The nucleotide sequence reads TGCGCCAGCAGCCAAGGTTCAGCATTGGACAGTAAGAACACTGAAGCTTTCTTT. This sequence encodes CASSQGSALDSKNTEAFF.